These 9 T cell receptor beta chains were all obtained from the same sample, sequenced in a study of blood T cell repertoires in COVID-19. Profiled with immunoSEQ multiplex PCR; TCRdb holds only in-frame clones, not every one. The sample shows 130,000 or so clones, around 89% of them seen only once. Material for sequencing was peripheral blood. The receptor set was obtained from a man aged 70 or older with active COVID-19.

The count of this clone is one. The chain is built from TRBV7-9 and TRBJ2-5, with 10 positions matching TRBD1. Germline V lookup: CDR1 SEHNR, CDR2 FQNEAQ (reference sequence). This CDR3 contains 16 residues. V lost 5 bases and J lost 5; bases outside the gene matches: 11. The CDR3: CASSPARDRGKETQYF. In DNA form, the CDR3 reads TGTGCCAGCAGCCCAGCCCGGGACAGGGGCAAGGAGACCCAGTACTTC.

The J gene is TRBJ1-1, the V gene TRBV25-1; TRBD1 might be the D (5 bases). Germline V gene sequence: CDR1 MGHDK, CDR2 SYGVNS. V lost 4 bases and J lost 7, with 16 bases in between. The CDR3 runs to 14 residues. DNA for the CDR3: TGTGCCAGCAGTGGACGACAGACCGCGAATGAAGCTTTCTTT. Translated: CASSGRQTANEAFF.

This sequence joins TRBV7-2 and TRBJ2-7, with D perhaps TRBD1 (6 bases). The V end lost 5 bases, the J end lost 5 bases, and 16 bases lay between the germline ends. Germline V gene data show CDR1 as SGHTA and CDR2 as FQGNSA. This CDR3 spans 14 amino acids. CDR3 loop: CASSTRRGGDEQYF. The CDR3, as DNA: TGTGCCAGCAGCACACGCAGGGGTGGGGACGAGCAGTACTTC.

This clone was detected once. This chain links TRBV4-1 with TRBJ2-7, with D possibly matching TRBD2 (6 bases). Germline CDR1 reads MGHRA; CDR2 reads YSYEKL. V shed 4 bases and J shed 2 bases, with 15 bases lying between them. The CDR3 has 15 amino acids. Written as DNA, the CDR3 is TGCGCCAGCAGCCCGGAGGGGCGGGTGGCCTACGAGCAGTACTTC. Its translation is CASSPEGRVAYEQYF.

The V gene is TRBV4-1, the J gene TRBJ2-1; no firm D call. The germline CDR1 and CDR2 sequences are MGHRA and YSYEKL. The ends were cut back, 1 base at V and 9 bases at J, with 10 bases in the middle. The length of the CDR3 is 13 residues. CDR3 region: CASSQGGRSEQFF. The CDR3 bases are TGCGCCAGCAGCCAAGGAGGAAGGAGTGAGCAGTTCTTC.

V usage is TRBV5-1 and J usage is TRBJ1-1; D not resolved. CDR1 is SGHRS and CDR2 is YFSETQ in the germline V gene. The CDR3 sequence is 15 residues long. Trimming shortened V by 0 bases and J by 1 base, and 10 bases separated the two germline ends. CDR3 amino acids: CASSLVVSENTEAFF. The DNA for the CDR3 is TGCGCCAGCAGCTTGGTGGTCAGTGAGAACACTGAAGCTTTCTTT.

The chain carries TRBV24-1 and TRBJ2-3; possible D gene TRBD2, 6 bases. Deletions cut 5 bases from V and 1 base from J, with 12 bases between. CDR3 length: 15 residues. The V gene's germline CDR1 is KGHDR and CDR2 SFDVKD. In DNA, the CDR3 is TGTGCCACCAGTGGCGGGGAGACCCGCACAGATACGCAGTATTTT. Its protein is CATSGGETRTDTQYF.

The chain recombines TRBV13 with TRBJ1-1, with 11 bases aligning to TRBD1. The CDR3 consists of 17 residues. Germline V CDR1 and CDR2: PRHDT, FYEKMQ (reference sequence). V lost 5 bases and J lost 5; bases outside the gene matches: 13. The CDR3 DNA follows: TGTGCCAGCAGCCCAGGTGGGGACAGGGGGGGAAGGACTGAAGCTTTCTTT. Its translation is CASSPGGDRGGRTEAFF.

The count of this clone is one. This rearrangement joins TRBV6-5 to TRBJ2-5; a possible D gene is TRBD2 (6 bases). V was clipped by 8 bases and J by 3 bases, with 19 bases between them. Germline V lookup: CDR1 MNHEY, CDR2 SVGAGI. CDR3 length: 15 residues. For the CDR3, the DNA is TGTGCCAGCTATAGACCCGGGACGGGGGAAGAGACCCAGTACTTC. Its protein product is CASYRPGTGEETQYF.